This T cell receptor beta chain was profiled in a study of regulatory T cells in long-lasting Graves disease. This clonotype was seen at least ten times. Its antigen is unknown. Time point indicated: persistent/refractory GD, antithyroid drugs over 5 years with positive TRAb. There was RNA extracted from PBMCs, and the TCR library was made from it. Graves' disease diagnoses used American Thyroid Association guidelines. Study-wide findings and caveats: Less diverse TCR repertoires were seen in persistent Graves' patients than in newly diagnosed ones. Between persistent patients, about 2,500 public clonotypes were shared, exceeding the 900 to 1,000 shared between new patients. TRBV28, TRBJ1-2 and TRBJ2-5 emerged as the favored segments in persistent disease.

The junction had 14 bases not matched to a gene; V was cut back by 4 bases and J by 3 bases. Germline V gene sequence: CDR1 MDHEN, CDR2 SYDVKM. The CDR3 sequence is 17 residues long. Construction of TCR beta libraries relied on iRepertoire HTBI primers and on Arm-PCR targeting CDR3 regions. TCRdb re-analysed the multiplex PCR reads in MiXCR, keeping a single row per CDR3 protein. The data show under 350,000 distinct CDR3 sequences, 20% to 25% seen once. The gene calls are TRBV28 and TRBJ2-7, with 8 nucleotides matching TRBD2. This clonotype was obtained from a female donor with Graves disease. This specimen consisted of peripheral blood mononuclear cells (PBMCs), obtained when the disease was refractory, from a patient treated with antithyroid drugs. The CDR3 nucleotides are TGTGCCAGCAGTTCCCCCGGGGTAGCGGGGCCCCACTACGAGCAGTACTTC. Protein sequence: CASSSPGVAGPHYEQYF.